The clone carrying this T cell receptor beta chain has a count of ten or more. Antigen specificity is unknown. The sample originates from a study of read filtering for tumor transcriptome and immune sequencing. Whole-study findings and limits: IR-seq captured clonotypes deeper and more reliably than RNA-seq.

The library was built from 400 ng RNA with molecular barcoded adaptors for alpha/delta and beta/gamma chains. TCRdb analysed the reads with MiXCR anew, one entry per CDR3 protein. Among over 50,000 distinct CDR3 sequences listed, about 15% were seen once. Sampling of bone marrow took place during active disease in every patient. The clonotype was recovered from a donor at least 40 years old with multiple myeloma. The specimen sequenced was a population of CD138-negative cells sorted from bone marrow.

The DNA of the CDR3 is TGCAGTGCTAGAGATTTGGGACTAGCGGGAGCCTATGAGCAGTTCTTC. Its protein is CSARDLGLAGAYEQFF. This sequence joins TRBV20-1 and TRBJ2-1; 14 bases align to TRBD2. The CDR3 extends over 16 amino acids. CDR1 is DFQATT and CDR2 is SNEGSKA in the germline V gene (reference sequence). V was clipped by 0 bases and J by 8 bases; unmatched bases: 6.